This T cell receptor (beta chain) was identified in a study of blood T cell repertoires in COVID-19. Study in general: Specimens from acute and convalescent COVID-19 originated in the United States, Italy and Spain. From T cells, B-cell-depleted T cells, or PBMCs came the material, which was cDNA or gDNA.

CDR1 is KGHSH, CDR2 LQKENI, per germline. The J segment lost 5 bases and the V segment lost 3 bases, leaving 9 bases of the junction unmatched. There are 15 residues in the CDR3. The authors' processing: Estimated nucleated cell counts came from reference gene primer amplification. Produced via immunoSEQ multiplex PCR; TCRdb's table is partial and in-frame only. That table is the source of V, J and clone size, and D and trimming were worked out from the DNA. Among under 100,000 clones listed, over 75% were seen once. This clone was found once. This sequence originates from a human donor in a cohort sampled during active COVID-19. Material for sequencing was peripheral blood. This chain connects TRBV18 to TRBJ2-5, with TRBD1 matching over 7 bases. DNA of the CDR3: TGTGCCAGCTCACCCGTGACAGGGTCCCCCGAGACCCAGTACTTC. It yields the protein CASSPVTGSPETQYF. Full variable domain (remainder filled in from reference TRBV18 and TRBJ2-5): NAGVMQNPRHLVRRRGQEARLRCSPMKGHSHVYWYRQLPEEGLKFMVYLQKENIIDESGMPKERFSAEFPKEGPSILRIQQVVRGDSAAYFCASSPVTGSPETQYFGPGTRLLVL.